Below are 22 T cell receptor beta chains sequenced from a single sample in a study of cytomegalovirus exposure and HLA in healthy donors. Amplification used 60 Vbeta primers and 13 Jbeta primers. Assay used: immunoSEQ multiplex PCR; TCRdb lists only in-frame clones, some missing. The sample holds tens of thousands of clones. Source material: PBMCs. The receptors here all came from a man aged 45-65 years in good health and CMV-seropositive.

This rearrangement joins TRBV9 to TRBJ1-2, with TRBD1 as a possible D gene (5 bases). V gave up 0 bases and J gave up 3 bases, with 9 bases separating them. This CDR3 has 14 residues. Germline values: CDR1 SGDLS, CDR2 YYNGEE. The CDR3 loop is CASSVGSRDYGYTF. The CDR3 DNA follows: TGTGCCAGCAGCGTAGGATCCAGGGACTATGGCTACACCTTC.

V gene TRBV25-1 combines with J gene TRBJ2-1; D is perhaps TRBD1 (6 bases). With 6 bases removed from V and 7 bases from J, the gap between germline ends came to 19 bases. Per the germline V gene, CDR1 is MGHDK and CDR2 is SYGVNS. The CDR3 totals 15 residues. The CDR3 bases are TGTGCCAGCAGGAGGGGGAACAGCCGCTGGAATGAGCAGTTCTTC. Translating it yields CASRRGNSRWNEQFF.

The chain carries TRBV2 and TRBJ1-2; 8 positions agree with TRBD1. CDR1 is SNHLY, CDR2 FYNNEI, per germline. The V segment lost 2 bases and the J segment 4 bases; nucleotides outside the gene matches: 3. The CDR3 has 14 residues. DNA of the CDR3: TGTGCCAGCAGTGAAAACAGGGGGTTCTATGGCTACACCTTC. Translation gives CASSENRGFYGYTF.

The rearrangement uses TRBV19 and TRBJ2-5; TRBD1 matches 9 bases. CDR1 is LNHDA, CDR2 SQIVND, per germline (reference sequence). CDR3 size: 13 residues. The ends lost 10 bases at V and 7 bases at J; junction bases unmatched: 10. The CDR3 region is CATSGQGLRTQYF. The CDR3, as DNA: TGTGCCACCTCGGGACAGGGCCTCCGGACCCAGTACTTC.

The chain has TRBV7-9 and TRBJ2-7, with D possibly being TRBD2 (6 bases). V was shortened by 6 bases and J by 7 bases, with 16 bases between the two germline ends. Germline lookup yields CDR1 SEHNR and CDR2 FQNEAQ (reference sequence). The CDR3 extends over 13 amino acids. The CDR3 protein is CASSYGGVGEQYV. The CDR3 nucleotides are TGTGCCAGCAGTTACGGGGGTGTGGGTGAGCAGTACGTC.

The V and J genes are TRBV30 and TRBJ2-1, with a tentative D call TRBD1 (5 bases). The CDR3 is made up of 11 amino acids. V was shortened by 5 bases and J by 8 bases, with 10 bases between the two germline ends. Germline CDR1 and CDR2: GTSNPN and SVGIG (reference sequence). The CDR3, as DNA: TGTGCCTGGCTTCAGGGCTATGAGCAGTTCTTC. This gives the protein CAWLQGYEQFF.

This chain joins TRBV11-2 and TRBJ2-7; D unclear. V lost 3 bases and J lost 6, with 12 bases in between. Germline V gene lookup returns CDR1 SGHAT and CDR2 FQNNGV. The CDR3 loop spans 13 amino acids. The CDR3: CASSLRQLGEQYF. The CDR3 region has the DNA TGTGCCAGCAGCTTGCGGCAGTTGGGCGAGCAGTACTTC.

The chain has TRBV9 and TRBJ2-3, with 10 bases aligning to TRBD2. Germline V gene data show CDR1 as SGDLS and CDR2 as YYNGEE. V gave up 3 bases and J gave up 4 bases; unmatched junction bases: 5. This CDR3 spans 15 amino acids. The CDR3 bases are TGTGCCAGCAGCGCGACTAGCGGGCCCTCAGATACGCAGTATTTT. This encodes CASSATSGPSDTQYF.

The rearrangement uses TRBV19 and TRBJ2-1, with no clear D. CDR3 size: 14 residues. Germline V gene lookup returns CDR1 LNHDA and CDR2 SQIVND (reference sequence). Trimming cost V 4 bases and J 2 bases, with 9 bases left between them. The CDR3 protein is CASSRLEPYNEQFF. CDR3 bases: TGTGCCAGTAGTAGGTTAGAACCCTACAATGAGCAGTTCTTC. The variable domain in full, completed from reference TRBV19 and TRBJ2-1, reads DGGITQSPKYLFRKEGQNVTLSCEQNLNHDAMYWYRQDPGQGLRLIYYSQIVNDFQKGDIAEGYSVSREKKESFPLTVTSAQKNPTAFYLCASSRLEPYNEQFFGPGTRLTVL.

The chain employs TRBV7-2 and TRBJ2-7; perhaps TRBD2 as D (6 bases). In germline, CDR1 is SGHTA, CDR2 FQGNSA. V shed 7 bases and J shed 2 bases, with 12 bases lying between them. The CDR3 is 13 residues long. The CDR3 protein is CASTAGQPYEQYF. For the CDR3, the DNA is TGTGCCAGCACAGCGGGCCAACCCTACGAGCAGTACTTC. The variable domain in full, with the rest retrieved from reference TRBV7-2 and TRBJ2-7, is GAGVSQSPSNKVTEKGKDVELRCDPISGHTALYWYRQSLGQGLEFLIYFQGNSAPDKSGLPSDRFSAERTGGSVSTLTIQRTQQEDSAVYLCASTAGQPYEQYFGPGTRLTVT.

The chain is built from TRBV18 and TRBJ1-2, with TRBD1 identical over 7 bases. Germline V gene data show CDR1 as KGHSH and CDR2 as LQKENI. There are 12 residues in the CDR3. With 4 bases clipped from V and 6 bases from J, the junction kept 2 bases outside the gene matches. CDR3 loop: CASSLQGNGYTF. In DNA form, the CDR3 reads TGTGCCAGCTCACTACAGGGGAATGGCTACACCTTC. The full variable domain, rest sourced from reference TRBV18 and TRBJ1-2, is NAGVMQNPRHLVRRRGQEARLRCSPMKGHSHVYWYRQLPEEGLKFMVYLQKENIIDESGMPKERFSAEFPKEGPSILRIQQVVRGDSAAYFCASSLQGNGYTFGSGTRLTVV.

CDR3 amino acids: CASSLDLRTNYGYTF. In DNA form, the CDR3 reads TGTGCCAGCAGCTTAGATCTTCGGACAAACTATGGCTACACCTTC. The chain employs TRBV11-3 and TRBJ1-2, with D possibly being TRBD1 (5 bases). V lost 0 bases and J 2 bases, leaving 10 bases between the germline ends. The CDR3 runs to 15 residues. Germline CDR1 SGHNT, CDR2 YENEEA. The full variable domain, with the rest looked up from reference TRBV11-3 and TRBJ1-2, is EAGVVQSPRYKIIEKKQPVAFWCNPISGHNTLYWYLQNLGQGPELLIRYENEEAVDDSQLPKDRFSAERLKGVDSTLKIQPAELGDSAVYLCASSLDLRTNYGYTFGSGTRLTVV.

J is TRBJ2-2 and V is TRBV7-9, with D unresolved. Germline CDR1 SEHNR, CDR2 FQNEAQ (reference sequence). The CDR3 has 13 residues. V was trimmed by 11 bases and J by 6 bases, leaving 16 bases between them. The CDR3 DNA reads TGTGCCGTCGAAGACACAAGTGCCGGGGAGCTGTTTTTT. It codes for CAVEDTSAGELFF.

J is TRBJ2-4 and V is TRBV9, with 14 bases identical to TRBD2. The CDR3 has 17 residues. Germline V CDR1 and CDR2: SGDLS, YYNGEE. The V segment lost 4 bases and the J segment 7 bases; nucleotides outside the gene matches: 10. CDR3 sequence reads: CASSSTTSGRAGNIQYF. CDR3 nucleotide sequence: TGTGCCAGCAGCTCGACGACTAGCGGGAGGGCCGGGAACATTCAGTACTTC.

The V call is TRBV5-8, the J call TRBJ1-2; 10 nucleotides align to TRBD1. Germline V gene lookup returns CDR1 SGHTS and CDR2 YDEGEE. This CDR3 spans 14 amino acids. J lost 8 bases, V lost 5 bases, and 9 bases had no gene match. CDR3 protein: CASRERQGAGGYTF. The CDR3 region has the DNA TGTGCCAGCAGAGAGAGACAGGGGGCGGGAGGCTACACCTTC.

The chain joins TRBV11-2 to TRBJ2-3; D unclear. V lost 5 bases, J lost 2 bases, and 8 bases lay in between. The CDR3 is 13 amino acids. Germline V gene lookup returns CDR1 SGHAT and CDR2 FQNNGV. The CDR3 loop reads CASSLRSTDTQYF. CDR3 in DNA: TGTGCCAGCAGCCTAAGATCCACAGATACGCAGTATTTT.

CDR3 DNA sequence: TGTGCCAGTAGTAATAATAAGGGGGAGACCCAGTACTTC. It encodes CASSNNKGETQYF. The chain combines TRBV19 with TRBJ2-5; D is possibly TRBD1 (5 bases). Trimming left V 4 bases short and J 5 bases short, with 11 bases between. This CDR3 has 13 amino acids. Germline V gives CDR1 LNHDA, CDR2 SQIVND (reference sequence). Complete variable domain (other parts from reference TRBV19 and TRBJ2-5): DGGITQSPKYLFRKEGQNVTLSCEQNLNHDAMYWYRQDPGQGLRLIYYSQIVNDFQKGDIAEGYSVSREKKESFPLTVTSAQKNPTAFYLCASSNNKGETQYFGPGTRLLVL.

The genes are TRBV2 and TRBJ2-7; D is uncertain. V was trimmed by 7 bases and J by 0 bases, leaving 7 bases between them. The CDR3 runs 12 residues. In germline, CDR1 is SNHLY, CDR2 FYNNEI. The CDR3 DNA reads TGTGCCAGCATGGAGACCTCCTACGAGCAGTACTTC. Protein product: CASMETSYEQYF.

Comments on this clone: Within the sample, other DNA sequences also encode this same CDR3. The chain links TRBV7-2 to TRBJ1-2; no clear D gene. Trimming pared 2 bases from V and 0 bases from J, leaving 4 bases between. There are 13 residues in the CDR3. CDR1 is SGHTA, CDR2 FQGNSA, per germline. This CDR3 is CASSLRANYGYTF. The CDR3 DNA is TGTGCCAGCAGCTTACGGGCTAACTATGGCTACACCTTC. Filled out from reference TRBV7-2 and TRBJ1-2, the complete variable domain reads GAGVSQSPSNKVTEKGKDVELRCDPISGHTALYWYRQSLGQGLEFLIYFQGNSAPDKSGLPSDRFSAERTGGSVSTLTIQRTQQEDSAVYLCASSLRANYGYTFGSGTRLTVV.

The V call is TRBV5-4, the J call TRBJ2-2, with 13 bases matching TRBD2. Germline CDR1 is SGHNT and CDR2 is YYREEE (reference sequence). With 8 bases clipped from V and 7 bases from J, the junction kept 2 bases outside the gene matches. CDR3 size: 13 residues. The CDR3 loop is CASRTSGGGELFF. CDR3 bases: TGTGCCAGTAGGACTAGCGGGGGCGGGGAGCTGTTTTTT.

The CDR3 loop is CASRRAGVSTDTQYF. The DNA for the CDR3 is TGTGCCAGTAGACGAGCGGGAGTAAGCACAGATACGCAGTATTTT. This chain links TRBV19 with TRBJ2-3, with 8 positions matching TRBD2. The CDR3 runs to 15 residues. Germline CDR1 is LNHDA and CDR2 is SQIVND (reference sequence). With V trimmed by 6 bases and J by 0 bases, 5 bases remained unmatched.

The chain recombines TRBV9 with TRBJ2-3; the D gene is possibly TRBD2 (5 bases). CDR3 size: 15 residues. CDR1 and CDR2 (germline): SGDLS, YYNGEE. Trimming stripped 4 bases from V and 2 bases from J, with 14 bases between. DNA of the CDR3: TGTGCCAGCAGCCCCGAGGGTTATCTCACAGATACGCAGTATTTT. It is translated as CASSPEGYLTDTQYF. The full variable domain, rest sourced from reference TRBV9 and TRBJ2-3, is DSGVTQTPKHLITATGQRVTLRCSPRSGDLSVYWYQQSLDQGLQFLIQYYNGEERAKGNILERFSAQQFPDLHSELNLSSLELGDSALYFCASSPEGYLTDTQYFGPGTRLTVL.